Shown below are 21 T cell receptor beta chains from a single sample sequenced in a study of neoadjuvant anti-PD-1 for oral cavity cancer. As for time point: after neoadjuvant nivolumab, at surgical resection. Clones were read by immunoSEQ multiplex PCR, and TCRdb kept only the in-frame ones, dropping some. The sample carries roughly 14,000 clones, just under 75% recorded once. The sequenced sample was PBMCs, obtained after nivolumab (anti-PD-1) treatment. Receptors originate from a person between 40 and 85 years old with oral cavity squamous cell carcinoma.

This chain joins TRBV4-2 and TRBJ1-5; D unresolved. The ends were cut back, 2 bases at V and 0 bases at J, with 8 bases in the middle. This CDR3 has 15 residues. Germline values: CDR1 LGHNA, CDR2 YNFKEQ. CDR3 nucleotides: TGTGCCAGCAGCCAACGTTGGGGTAGCAATCAGCCCCAGCATTTT. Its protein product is CASSQRWGSNQPQHF.

CDR3 DNA: TGTGCCAGCAGCCCTTTAGCGGGCAATGAGCAGTTCTTC. This codes for CASSPLAGNEQFF. The rearrangement links TRBV7-2 to TRBJ2-1; 7 bases are a match to TRBD2. From germline, CDR1 is SGHTA and CDR2 FQGNSA. The V and J ends lost 5 bases and 6 bases, in that order; junction bases with no gene match: 4. The CDR3 runs to 13 residues.

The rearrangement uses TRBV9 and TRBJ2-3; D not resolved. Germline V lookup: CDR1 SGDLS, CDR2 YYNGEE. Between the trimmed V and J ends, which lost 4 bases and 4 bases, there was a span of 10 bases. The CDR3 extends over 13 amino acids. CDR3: CASSPGWPDTQYF. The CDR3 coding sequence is TGTGCCAGCAGCCCGGGTTGGCCAGATACGCAGTATTTT.

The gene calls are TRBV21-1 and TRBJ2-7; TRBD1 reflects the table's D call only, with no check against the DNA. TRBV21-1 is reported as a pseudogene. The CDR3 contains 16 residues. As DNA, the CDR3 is TGTGCCAGCGGGGTCGGAAGACAGGGGGCGAATTACGAGCAGTACTTC. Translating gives CASGVGRQGANYEQYF.

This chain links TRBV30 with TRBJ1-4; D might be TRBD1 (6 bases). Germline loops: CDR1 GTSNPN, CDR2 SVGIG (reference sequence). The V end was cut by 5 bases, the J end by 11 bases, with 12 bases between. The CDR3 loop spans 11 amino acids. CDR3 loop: CAWAKGGKLFF. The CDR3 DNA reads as TGTGCCTGGGCCAAGGGGGGGAAACTGTTTTTT.

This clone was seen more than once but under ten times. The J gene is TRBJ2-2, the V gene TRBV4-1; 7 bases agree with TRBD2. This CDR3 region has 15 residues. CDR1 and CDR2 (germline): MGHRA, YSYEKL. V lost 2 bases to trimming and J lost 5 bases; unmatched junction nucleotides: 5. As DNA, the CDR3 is TGCGCCAGCAGCCAACGAGCGGGGACGACCGGGGAGCTGTTTTTT. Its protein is CASSQRAGTTGELFF.

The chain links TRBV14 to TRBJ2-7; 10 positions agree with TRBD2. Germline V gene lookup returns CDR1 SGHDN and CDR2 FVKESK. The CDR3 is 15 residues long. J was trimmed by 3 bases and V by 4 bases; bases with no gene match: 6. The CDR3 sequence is CASSPLTSGNYEQYF. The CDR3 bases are TGTGCCAGCAGCCCCCTTACTAGCGGGAACTACGAGCAGTACTTC.

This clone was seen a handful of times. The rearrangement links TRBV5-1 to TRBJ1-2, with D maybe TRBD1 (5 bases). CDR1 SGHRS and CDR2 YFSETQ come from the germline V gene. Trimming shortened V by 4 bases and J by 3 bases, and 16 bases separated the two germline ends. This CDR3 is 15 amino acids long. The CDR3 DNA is TGCGCCAGCAGCCGAACCGGGACTGATGACTATGGCTACACCTTC. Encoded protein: CASSRTGTDDYGYTF.

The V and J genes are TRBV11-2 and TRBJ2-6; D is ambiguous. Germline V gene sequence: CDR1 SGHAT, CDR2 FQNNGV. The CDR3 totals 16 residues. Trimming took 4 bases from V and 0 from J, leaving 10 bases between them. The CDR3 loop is CASSSVDHSGANVLTF. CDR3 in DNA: TGTGCCAGCAGCTCAGTTGACCACTCTGGGGCCAACGTCCTGACTTTC.

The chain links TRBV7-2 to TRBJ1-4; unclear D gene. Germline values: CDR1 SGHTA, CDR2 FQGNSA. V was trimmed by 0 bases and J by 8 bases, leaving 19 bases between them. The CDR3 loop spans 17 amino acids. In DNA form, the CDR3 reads TGTGCCAGCAGCTTAGCGTGGACCCAGTCTTGGAGCGAAAAACTGTTTTTT. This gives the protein CASSLAWTQSWSEKLFF. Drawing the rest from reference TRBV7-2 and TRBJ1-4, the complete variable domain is GAGVSQSPSNKVTEKGKDVELRCDPISGHTALYWYRQSLGQGLEFLIYFQGNSAPDKSGLPSDRFSAERTGGSVSTLTIQRTQQEDSAVYLCASSLAWTQSWSEKLFFGSGTQLSVL.

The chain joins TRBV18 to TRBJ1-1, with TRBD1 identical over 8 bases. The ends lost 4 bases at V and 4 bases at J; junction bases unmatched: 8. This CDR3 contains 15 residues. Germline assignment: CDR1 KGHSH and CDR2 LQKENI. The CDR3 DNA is TGTGCCAGCTCACGATACAGGGGGGTGGGCACTGAAGCTTTCTTT. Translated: CASSRYRGVGTEAFF.

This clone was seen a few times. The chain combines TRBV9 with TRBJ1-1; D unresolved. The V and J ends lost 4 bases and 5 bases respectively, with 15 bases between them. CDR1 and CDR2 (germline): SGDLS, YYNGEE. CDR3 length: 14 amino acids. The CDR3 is CASSPTESKTEAFF. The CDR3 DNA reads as TGTGCCAGCAGCCCAACAGAGAGCAAGACTGAAGCTTTCTTT.

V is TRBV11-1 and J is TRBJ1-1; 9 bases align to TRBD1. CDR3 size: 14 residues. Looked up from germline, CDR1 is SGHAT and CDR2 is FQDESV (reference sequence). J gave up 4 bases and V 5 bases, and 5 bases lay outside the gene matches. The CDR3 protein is CASSEGQGSTEAFF. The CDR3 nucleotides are TGTGCCAGCAGCGAGGGACAGGGAAGCACTGAAGCTTTCTTT.

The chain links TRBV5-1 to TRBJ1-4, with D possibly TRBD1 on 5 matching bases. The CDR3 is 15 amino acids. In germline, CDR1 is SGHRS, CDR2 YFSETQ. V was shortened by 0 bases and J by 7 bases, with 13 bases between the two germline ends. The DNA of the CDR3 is TGCGCCAGCAGCTTGGAGGGCAGGGAAGGTGAAAAACTGTTTTTT. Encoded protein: CASSLEGREGEKLFF. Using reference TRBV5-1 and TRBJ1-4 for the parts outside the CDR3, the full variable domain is KAGVTQTPRYLIKTRGQQVTLSCSPISGHRSVSWYQQTPGQGLQFLFEYFSETQRNKGNFPGRFSGRQFSNSRSEMNVSTLELGDSALYLCASSLEGREGEKLFFGSGTQLSVL.

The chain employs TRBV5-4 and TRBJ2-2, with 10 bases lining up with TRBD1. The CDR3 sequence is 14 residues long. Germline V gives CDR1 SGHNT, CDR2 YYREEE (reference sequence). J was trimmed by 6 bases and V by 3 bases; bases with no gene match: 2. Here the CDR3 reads CASSSGQGAGELFF. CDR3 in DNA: TGTGCCAGCAGCTCCGGACAGGGGGCCGGGGAGCTGTTTTTT. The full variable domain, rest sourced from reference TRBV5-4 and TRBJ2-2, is ETGVTQSPTHLIKTRGQQVTLRCSSQSGHNTVSWYQQALGQGPQFIFQYYREEENGRGNFPPRFSGLQFPNYSSELNVNALELDDSALYLCASSSGQGAGELFFGEGSRLTVL.

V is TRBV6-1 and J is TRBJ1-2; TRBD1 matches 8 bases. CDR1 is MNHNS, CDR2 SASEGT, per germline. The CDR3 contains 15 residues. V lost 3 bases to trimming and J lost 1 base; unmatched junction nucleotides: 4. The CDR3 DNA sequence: TGTGCCAGCAGTGACCGGGACAGGCATAACTATGGCTACACCTTC. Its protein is CASSDRDRHNYGYTF.

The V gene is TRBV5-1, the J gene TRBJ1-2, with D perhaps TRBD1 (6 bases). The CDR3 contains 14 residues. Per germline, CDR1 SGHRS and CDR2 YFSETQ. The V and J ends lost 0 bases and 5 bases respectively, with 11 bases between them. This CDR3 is CASSLGQEGYGYTF. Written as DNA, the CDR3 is TGCGCCAGCAGCTTGGGACAGGAGGGATATGGCTACACCTTC.

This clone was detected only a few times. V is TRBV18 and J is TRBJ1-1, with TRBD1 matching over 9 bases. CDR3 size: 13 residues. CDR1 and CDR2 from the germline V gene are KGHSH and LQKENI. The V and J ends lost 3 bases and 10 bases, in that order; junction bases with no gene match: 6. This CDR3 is CASSPTGGPVAFF. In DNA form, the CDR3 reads TGTGCCAGCTCACCGACAGGGGGTCCGGTAGCTTTCTTT.

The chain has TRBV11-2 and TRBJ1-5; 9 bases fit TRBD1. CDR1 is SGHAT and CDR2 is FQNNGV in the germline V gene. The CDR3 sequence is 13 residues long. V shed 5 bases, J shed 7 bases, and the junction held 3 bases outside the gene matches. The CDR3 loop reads CASSRDRAQPQHF. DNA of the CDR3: TGTGCCAGCAGCCGGGACAGGGCACAGCCCCAGCATTTT.

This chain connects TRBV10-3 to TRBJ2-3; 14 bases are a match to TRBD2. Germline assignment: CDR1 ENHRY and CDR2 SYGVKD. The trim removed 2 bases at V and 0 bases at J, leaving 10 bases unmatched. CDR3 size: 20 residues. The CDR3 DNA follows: TGTGCCATCAGTGAGCCAATCGGGACTAGCGGGGGCACTAGCACAGATACGCAGTATTTT. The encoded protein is CAISEPIGTSGGTSTDTQYF.

The CDR3 protein is CASSMDTYTEAFF. CDR3 sequence (DNA): TGTGCCAGCAGCATGGACACCTACACTGAAGCTTTCTTT. The chain carries TRBV7-9 and TRBJ1-1; a possible D gene is TRBD1 (5 bases). Germline CDR1 is SEHNR and CDR2 is FQNEAQ (reference sequence). Trimming pared 5 bases from V and 3 bases from J, leaving 10 bases between. The CDR3 runs 13 residues.